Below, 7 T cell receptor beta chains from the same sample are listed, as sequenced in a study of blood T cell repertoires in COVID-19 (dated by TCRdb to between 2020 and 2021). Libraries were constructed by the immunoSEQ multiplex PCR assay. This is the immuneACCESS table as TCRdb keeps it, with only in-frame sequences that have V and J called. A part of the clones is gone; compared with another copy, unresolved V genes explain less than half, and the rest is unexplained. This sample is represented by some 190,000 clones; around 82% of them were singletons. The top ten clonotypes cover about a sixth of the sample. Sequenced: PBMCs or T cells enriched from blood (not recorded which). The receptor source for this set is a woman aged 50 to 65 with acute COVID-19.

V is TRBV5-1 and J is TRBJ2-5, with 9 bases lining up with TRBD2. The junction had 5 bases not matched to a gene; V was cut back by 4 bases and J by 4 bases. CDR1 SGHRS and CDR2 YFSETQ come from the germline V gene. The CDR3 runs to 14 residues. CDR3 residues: CASSLGTSPETQYF. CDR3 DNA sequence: TGCGCCAGCAGCCTAGGGACTAGCCCAGAGACCCAGTACTTC.

In nucleotides, the CDR3 is TGTGCCAGCAGTTATCCCCTTCAGGGGAATGAGCAGTTCTTC. Translated, it gives CASSYPLQGNEQFF. V and J are TRBV6-2 or TRBV6-3 and TRBJ2-1; a weak D match, TRBD1 (6 bases). CDR1 is MNHEY and CDR2 is SVGEGT in the germline V gene. The CDR3 runs to 14 residues. Trimming shortened V by 3 bases and J by 7 bases, and 13 bases separated the two germline ends.

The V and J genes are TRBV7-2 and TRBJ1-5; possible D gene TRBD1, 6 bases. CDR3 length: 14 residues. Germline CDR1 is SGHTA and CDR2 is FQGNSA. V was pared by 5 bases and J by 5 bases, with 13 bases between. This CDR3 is CASSPRGGDQPQHF. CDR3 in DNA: TGTGCCAGCAGCCCGAGGGGGGGCGATCAGCCCCAGCATTTT.

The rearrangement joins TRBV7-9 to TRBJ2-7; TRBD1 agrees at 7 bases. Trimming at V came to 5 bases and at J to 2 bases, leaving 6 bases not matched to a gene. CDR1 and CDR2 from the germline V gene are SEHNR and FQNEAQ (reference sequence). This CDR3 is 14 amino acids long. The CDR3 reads CASSPPRGPYEQYV. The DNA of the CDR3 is TGTGCCAGCAGCCCGCCGAGGGGGCCCTACGAGCAGTACGTC.

The CDR3, as DNA: TGTGCCAGTAGTACAAACAAAGACTATGGCTACACCTTC. Amino acids: CASSTNKDYGYTF. The J gene is TRBJ1-2, the V gene TRBV19; D remains ambiguous. Germline assignment: CDR1 LNHDA and CDR2 SQIVND (reference sequence). V was shortened by 4 bases and J by 3 bases, with 9 bases between the two germline ends. The CDR3 extends over 13 amino acids.

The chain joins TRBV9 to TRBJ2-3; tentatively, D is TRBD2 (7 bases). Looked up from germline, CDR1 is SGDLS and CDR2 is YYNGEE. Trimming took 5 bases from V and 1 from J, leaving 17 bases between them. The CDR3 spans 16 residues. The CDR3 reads CASSKGGGFGTDTQYF. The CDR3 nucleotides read TGTGCCAGCAGTAAGGGGGGGGGCTTTGGCACAGATACGCAGTATTTT.

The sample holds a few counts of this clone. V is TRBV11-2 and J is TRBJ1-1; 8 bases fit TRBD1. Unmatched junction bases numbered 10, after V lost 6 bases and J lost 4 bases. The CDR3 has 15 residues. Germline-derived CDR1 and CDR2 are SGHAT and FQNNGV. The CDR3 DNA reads TGTGCCAGCAGTCCCTCAGGGGGCGCGGGCACTGAAGCTTTCTTT. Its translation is CASSPSGGAGTEAFF.